This is a list of T cell receptor beta chains from one sample in a study of shared clonotypes between healthy human individuals. TCRdb's copy holds only in-frame clones and misses some; the assay was immunoSEQ multiplex PCR. Altogether some 1.1 million clones are present, approximately 77% being singletons, with the ten largest covering roughly 0.82%. The sample taken for sequencing was memory CD4+ T cells from PBMCs. Source of these receptors: a man aged 18 to 30 in good health. Some clones in this sample may be carry-over from other donors' samples. Each CDR3 is given with its conserved first and last residue. A D gene is named only where the DNA matches it firmly. Not every row has a clone size; where given, it reads once, few, many or a size class.

v_call	d_call	clone_size	j_call	cdr3_aa	cdr3_nt
TRBV10-3	TRBD2	NA	TRBJ2-7	CATSGLAGILEYF	TGTGCCACCTCCGGACTAGCGGGAATTTTGGAGTACTTC
TRBV7-9	NA	NA	TRBJ2-7	CASSSDTRSYEQYF	TGTGCCAGCAGCTCGGACACCCGCTCCTACGAGCAGTACTTC
TRBV2	NA	NA	TRBJ2-3	CASSEGLDTDTQYF	TGTGCCAGCAGTGAAGGACTAGACACAGATACGCAGTATTTT
TRBV28	NA	NA	TRBJ2-7	CASREQRYEQYF	TGTGCCAGCAGAGAACAGCGCTACGAGCAGTACTTC
TRBV6-5	TRBD2	once	TRBJ2-5	CASSYSTEGGETQYF	TGTGCCAGCAGTTACTCGACGGAGGGAGGGGAGACCCAGTACTTC
TRBV14	NA	NA	TRBJ2-7	CASGIQPAEQYF	TGTGCCAGCGGCATACAACCGGCCGAGCAGTACTTC
TRBV27	NA	NA	TRBJ1-3	CASSPSSAGNTIYF	TGTGCCAGCAGTCCCTCTTCCGCGGGAAACACCATATATTTT
TRBV30	TRBD1	NA	TRBJ2-7	CALGQGYEQYF	TGTGCCCTCGGACAGGGCTACGAGCAGTACTTC
TRBV7-3	NA	NA	TRBJ2-1	CASSLYSVTLGAGSYNEQFF	TGTGCCAGCAGCTTATATTCGGTTACCCTCGGGGCTGGCTCCTACAATGAGCAGTTCTTC
TRBV30	NA	NA	TRBJ1-5	CAWSVQGGNQPQHF	TGTGCCTGGAGTGTTCAAGGGGGCAATCAGCCCCAGCATTTT
TRBV5-6	NA	NA	TRBJ1-2	CASGSGNYGYTF	TGTGCCAGCGGATCAGGAAACTATGGCTACACCTTC
TRBV5-6	NA	NA	TRBJ1-3	CASSFLQNRGHGGNTIYF	TGTGCCAGCAGCTTCCTTCAGAATAGAGGCCATGGTGGAAACACCATATATTTT